Listed here are 13 T cell receptor beta chains from one sample, sequenced in a study of T cells in tumors after PD-1 blockade. Method: immunoSEQ multiplex PCR; TCRdb's copy keeps in-frame clones and lacks some. The sample contains roughly 9,300 clones, approximately 61% of which appear only once. This sample comprised tumor tissue, obtained after anti-PD-1 treatment. These receptor sequences come from a human donor with basal cell carcinoma.

This clone was recorded a few times. V usage is TRBV7-9 and J usage is TRBJ2-6; D is undetermined. V was trimmed by 7 bases and J by 2 bases, leaving 6 bases between them. CDR1 SEHNR and CDR2 FQNEAQ come from the germline V gene (reference sequence). This CDR3 region has 13 residues. Here the CDR3 reads CASKIPGANVLTF. The CDR3 DNA follows: TGTGCCAGCAAAATACCTGGGGCCAACGTCCTGACTTTC. The whole variable domain, remainder taken from reference TRBV7-9 and TRBJ2-6, is DTGVSQNPRHKITKRGQNVTFRCDPISEHNRLYWYRQTLGQGPEFLTYFQNEAQLEKSRLLSDRFSAERPKGSFSTLEIQRTEQGDSAMYLCASKIPGANVLTFGAGSRLTVL.

This rearrangement joins TRBV5-5 to TRBJ2-1, with 16 bases matching TRBD2. With V trimmed by 6 bases and J by 7 bases, 19 bases remained unmatched. The CDR3 loop spans 20 amino acids. Germline V gene lookup returns CDR1 SGHKS and CDR2 YYEKEE (reference sequence). CDR3 sequence: CASNKPRGTSGGAFQNEQFF. CDR3 sequence (DNA): TGTGCCAGCAACAAGCCTCGTGGGACTAGCGGGGGGGCATTTCAAAATGAGCAGTTCTTC.

This clone is classed as medium-sized. The chain carries TRBV7-6 and TRBJ2-7; D is unclear. Trimming pared 1 base from V and 2 bases from J, leaving 6 bases between. The CDR3 totals 13 residues. From germline, CDR1 is SGHVS and CDR2 FNYEAQ. CDR3 sequence (DNA): TGTGCCAGCAGCTTAGGAGAACCCTACGAGCAGTACTTC. It encodes CASSLGEPYEQYF.

This clone was counted once. The chain links TRBV7-2 to TRBJ1-1; TRBD1 is a possible D gene (6 bases). The germline V and J ends were trimmed by 5 bases and 4 bases, with 17 bases remaining between them. The CDR3 contains 15 residues. CDR1 is SGHTA and CDR2 is FQGNSA in the germline V gene. The CDR3 spells CASSPTRGSGTEAFF. The DNA of the CDR3 is TGTGCCAGCAGCCCAACAAGGGGGTCGGGCACTGAAGCTTTCTTT.

The V call is TRBV23-1, the J call TRBJ2-7, with D perhaps matching TRBD1 (6 bases). TRBV23-1 is an open reading frame whose function is uncertain. The CDR3 covers 16 residues. V was cut by 3 bases and J by 0 bases, with 15 bases left in between. CDR3 coding DNA: TGCGCCAGCAGTCATCGGGGCAGGGGAGCCTCCTACGAGCAGTACTTC. It specifies CASSHRGRGASYEQYF.

This clone occurred a few times. The chain combines TRBV20-1 with TRBJ1-2; the D is unclear. In germline, CDR1 is DFQATT, CDR2 SNEGSKA (reference sequence). The CDR3 contains 11 residues. Trimming shortened V by 5 bases and J by 7 bases, and 11 bases separated the two germline ends. Here the CDR3 DNA reads TGCAGTGCTCCGGCTGAGGGTGGCTACACCTTC. It translates to CSAPAEGGYTF.

CDR3 region: CASSLRGRGPNEKLFF. The CDR3 region has the DNA TGTGCCAGCAGCTTAAGAGGGAGGGGGCCTAATGAAAAACTGTTTTTT. The rearrangement links TRBV7-9 to TRBJ1-4, with 7 nucleotides matching TRBD1. The V and J ends lost 2 bases and 3 bases, in that order; junction bases with no gene match: 6. The germline gives CDR1 SEHNR, CDR2 FQNEAQ (reference sequence). The CDR3 contains 16 residues.

Written as DNA, the CDR3 is TGTGCCACCGGGGGGGAGGGCCGGAATGAGCAGTTCTTC. Translated: CATGGEGRNEQFF. The chain recombines TRBV24-1 with TRBJ2-1; 7 nucleotides line up with TRBD2. The germline V gene has CDR1 KGHDR and CDR2 SFDVKD. The CDR3 has 13 amino acids. V lost 9 bases, J lost 7 bases, and 8 bases stayed unmatched.

The table lists this clone with a count of one. The chain employs TRBV30 and TRBJ1-5; D unclear. V was shortened by 0 bases and J by 3 bases, with 3 bases between the two germline ends. This CDR3 contains 12 residues. Germline-derived CDR1 and CDR2 are GTSNPN and SVGIG (reference sequence). In nucleotides, the CDR3 is TGTGCCTGGAGTGTACCCAATCAGCCCCAGCATTTT. Protein sequence: CAWSVPNQPQHF.

In this sample, this clone turned up a few times. The chain combines TRBV9 with TRBJ1-6; 7 bases align to TRBD1. Trimming removed 4 bases from V and 12 bases from J; junction bases left unmatched: 13. Looked up from germline, CDR1 is SGDLS and CDR2 is YYNGEE. The CDR3 is 15 residues long. The CDR3 region has the DNA TGTGCCAGCAGCCCCGGGACAGCTTCTCGTGAACCCCTCCACTTT. Translating gives CASSPGTASREPLHF.

In its sample, this clone ranks as medium-sized (0.01 to 0.1%). The chain links TRBV5-5 to TRBJ2-2, with D possibly being TRBD1 (5 bases). The germline V gene has CDR1 SGHKS and CDR2 YYEKEE (reference sequence). The CDR3 totals 18 residues. V lost 2 bases to trimming and J lost 0 bases, with 17 bases between them. For the CDR3, the DNA is TGTGCCAGCAGCTTCCTCCCCCTGGACACGTCGAACACCGGGGAGCTGTTTTTT. Amino acid sequence: CASSFLPLDTSNTGELFF. The complete variable domain, with remaining parts taken from reference TRBV5-5 and TRBJ2-2, reads DAGVTQSPTHLIKTRGQQVTLRCSPISGHKSVSWYQQVLGQGPQFIFQYYEKEERGRGNFPDRFSARQFPNYSSELNVNALLLGDSALYLCASSFLPLDTSNTGELFFGEGSRLTVL.

This rearrangement joins TRBV5-1 to TRBJ2-1; no reliable D call. Germline V gene sequence: CDR1 SGHRS, CDR2 YFSETQ. This CDR3 has 15 residues. The V and J ends lost 2 bases and 3 bases respectively, with 12 bases between them. CDR3 loop: CASSFNSGFYNEQFF. In DNA, the CDR3 is TGCGCCAGCAGCTTTAATTCTGGGTTCTACAATGAGCAGTTCTTC.

The chain's CDR3 is CASSVAPLAGLGNEQFF. CDR3 nucleotide sequence: TGTGCCAGCAGCGTAGCGCCCTTAGCGGGATTAGGAAATGAGCAGTTCTTC. The J gene is TRBJ2-1, the V gene TRBV9, with 8 bases that match TRBD2. CDR1 is SGDLS and CDR2 is YYNGEE in the germline V gene. The CDR3 is 17 amino acids. The J segment lost 7 bases and the V segment lost 0 bases, leaving 12 bases of the junction unmatched.